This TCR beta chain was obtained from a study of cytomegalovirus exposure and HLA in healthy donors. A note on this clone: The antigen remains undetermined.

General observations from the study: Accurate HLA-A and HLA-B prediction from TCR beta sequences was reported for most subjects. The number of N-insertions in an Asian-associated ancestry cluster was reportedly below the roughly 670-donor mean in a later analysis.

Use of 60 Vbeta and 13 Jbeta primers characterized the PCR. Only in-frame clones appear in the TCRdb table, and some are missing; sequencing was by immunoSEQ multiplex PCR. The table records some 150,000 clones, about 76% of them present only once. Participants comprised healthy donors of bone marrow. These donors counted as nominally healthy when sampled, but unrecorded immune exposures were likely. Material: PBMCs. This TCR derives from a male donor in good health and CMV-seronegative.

The CDR3 DNA follows: TGTGCCAGCAGTGACTCTGACGGGAATGAGCAGTTCTTC. It is translated as CASSDSDGNEQFF. The chain couples TRBV6-4 to TRBJ2-1; D unresolved. The CDR3 runs 13 residues. Germline CDR1 is MRHNA and CDR2 is SNTAGT. V was shortened by 0 bases and J by 7 bases, with 7 bases between the two germline ends.